This is a list of T cell receptor beta chains from one sample in a study of CD4 T cells in relation to SARS-CoV-2 and coronaviruses. This table comes from immunoSEQ multiplex PCR, and its TCRdb copy is limited to in-frame clones, with some not included. This sample yields 65,000 or so clones, of which about 95% are seen a single time; 0.13% to 0.15% belongs to the top ten. Specimen: naive CD4+ T cells from PBMCs. These receptors were taken from a human donor in good health. Both conserved end residues are trimmed from each CDR3. A D gene is named only where the DNA matches it firmly. Expanded clones get a size class; other rows say once, few or many, or leave the size out.

v_gene	j_gene	abundance	d_gene	CDR3aa
TRBV19	TRBJ1-1	.	TRBD1	ASRRTGGLVTEAF
TRBV24-1	TRBJ1-5	.	TRBD1	ATSDNGQGIQPQH
TRBV5-1	TRBJ2-3	.	.	ASSPGVRGTDTQY
TRBV18	TRBJ2-3	.	TRBD2	ASSSLAGGRDTQY
TRBV29-1	TRBJ1-5	.	.	SVAGQDNQPQH
TRBV6-1	TRBJ1-2	.	TRBD1	ASCRTGGDYGYT
TRBV6-1	TRBJ2-7	.	.	ASSDGGTYEQY
TRBV19	TRBJ2-7	.	TRBD2	ATAGGYEQY
TRBV5-1	TRBJ2-3	.	.	ASSYNADTQY
TRBV6-6	TRBJ1-2	once	.	ASSYSRGSNYGYT
TRBV4-2	TRBJ2-6	.	TRBD1	ASSQRTGYGSGSRSGANVLT
TRBV7-3	TRBJ2-3	once	TRBD2	ASSDSGRALDTQY
TRBV6-6	TRBJ2-7	.	TRBD1	ASSYYRTGVSGEQY
TRBV7-3	TRBJ2-1	.	TRBD1	ASSPQIRTGGVDEQF
TRBV11-3	TRBJ2-5	.	TRBD2	ASSTGLAGAETQY
TRBV5-1	TRBJ2-7	.	TRBD1	ASRSRQGASYEQY
TRBV2	TRBJ2-3	.	TRBD2	ASRLAGVTTDTQY
TRBV28	TRBJ2-2	.	TRBD1	ASKSSGTGSSGELF
TRBV5-1	TRBJ1-2	once	TRBD1	ASSLDASGTGGSFNGYT
TRBV12-3/TRBV12-4	TRBJ2-1	.	.	ASSSSRGNEQF
TRBV13	TRBJ2-5	.	TRBD2	ASTPLGLAGPKTQY
TRBV6-1	TRBJ1-1	once	TRBD1	ASSTRDRMNTEAF
TRBV7-9	TRBJ1-5	.	.	ASSLGTGSLSNQPQH
TRBV3-1/TRBV3-2	TRBJ1-3	.	.	ASSQEVGASSGNTIY
TRBV18	TRBJ2-1	.	TRBD2	ASSPGLAGINEQF
TRBV14	TRBJ2-1	.	.	ASSQFDSSVEQF
TRBV28	TRBJ2-3	.	.	ASSLVGVTDTQY
TRBV27	TRBJ1-1	.	.	ASSLSGAGVGAEAF
TRBV5-1	TRBJ1-5	.	.	ASSPRAGSNQPQH
TRBV5-1	TRBJ1-5	.	TRBD1	ASSLGTGSNQPQH
TRBV19	TRBJ2-2	.	.	ASSIRRRDSGGELF
TRBV4-2	TRBJ2-2	.	.	ASRSQRGQNTGELF
TRBV3-1/TRBV3-2	TRBJ2-5	.	TRBD2	ASSPGLAANQETQY
TRBV6-2/TRBV6-3	TRBJ1-2	.	.	ASSYFGGNYGYT
TRBV21-1	TRBJ2-7	.	.	ASSKSRTSGSAYEQY
TRBV19	TRBJ2-2	.	TRBD2	ASIRSGVNTGELF
TRBV19	TRBJ1-1	.	TRBD1	ASSRDRGIEAF
TRBV24-1	TRBJ2-3	.	.	ATSASDTQY
TRBV6-5	TRBJ1-6	.	.	AVGSFGTLILH
TRBV19	TRBJ2-5	.	TRBD2	ASSNRLAGRETQY
TRBV6-5	TRBJ1-2	.	TRBD1	ASEGAGGNYGYT
TRBV19	TRBJ2-4	.	TRBD1	ARTRTPQGKNIQY